This T cell receptor (beta chain) came from a study of early T cells in non-severe SARS-CoV-2 infection. On the study more broadly: Chains stayed unpaired after sequencing of bulk RNA from unsorted whole blood.

V was cut by 2 bases and J by 0 bases, with 11 bases left in between. This CDR3 region has 16 residues. Germline lookup yields CDR1 MNHNS and CDR2 SASEGT. Ten or more counts support this clonotype. Unique molecular identifiers were affixed to single, distinct cDNA molecules. TCRdb processed the 5' RACE reads anew with MiXCR; each CDR3 protein has one entry. This sample carries some 38,000 distinct CDR3 sequences, 5% to 6.5% of them seen once, and the ten largest clones take roughly 29%. This clonotype was sampled from an adult who was a healthcare worker with PCR-confirmed SARS-CoV-2 infection or an uninfected control (not recorded which). This chain links TRBV6-1 with TRBJ2-1; no firm D call. The sequencing input was whole blood. CDR3 region: CASSENIPSSYNEQFF. The CDR3 nucleotides are TGTGCCAGCAGTGAAAACATCCCTAGCTCCTACAATGAGCAGTTCTTC.